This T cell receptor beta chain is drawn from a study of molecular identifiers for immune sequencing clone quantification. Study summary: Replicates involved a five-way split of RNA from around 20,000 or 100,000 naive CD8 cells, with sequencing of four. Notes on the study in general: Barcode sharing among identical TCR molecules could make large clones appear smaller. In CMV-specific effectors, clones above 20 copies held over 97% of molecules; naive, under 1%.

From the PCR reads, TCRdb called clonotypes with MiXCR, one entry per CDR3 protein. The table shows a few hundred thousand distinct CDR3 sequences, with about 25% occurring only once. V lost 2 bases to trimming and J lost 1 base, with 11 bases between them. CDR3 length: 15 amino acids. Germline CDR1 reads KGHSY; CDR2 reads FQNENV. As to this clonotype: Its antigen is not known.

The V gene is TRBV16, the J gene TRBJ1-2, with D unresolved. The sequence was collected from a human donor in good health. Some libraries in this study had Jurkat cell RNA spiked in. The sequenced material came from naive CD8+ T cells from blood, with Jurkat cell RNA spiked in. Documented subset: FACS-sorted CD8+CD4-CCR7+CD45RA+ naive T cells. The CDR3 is CASSQRAADNYGYTF. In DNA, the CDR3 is TGTGCCAGCAGCCAACGGGCCGCCGATAACTATGGCTACACCTTC.